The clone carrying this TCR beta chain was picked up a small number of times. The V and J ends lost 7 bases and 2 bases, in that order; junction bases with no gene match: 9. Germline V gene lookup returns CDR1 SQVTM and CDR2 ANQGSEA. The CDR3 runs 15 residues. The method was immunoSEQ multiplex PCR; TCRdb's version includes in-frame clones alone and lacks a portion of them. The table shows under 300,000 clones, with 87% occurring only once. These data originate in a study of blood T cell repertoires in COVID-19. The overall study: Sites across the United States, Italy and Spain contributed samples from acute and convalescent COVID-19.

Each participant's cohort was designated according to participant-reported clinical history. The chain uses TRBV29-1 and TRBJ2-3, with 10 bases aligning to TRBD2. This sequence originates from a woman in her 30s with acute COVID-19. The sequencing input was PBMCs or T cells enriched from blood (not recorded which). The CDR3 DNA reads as TGCAGCGCAACTAGCGGGACGATTTCCACAGATACGCAGTATTTT. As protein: CSATSGTISTDTQYF.